One and the same sample provided the 17 T cell receptor beta chains below, sequenced in a study of OX40 agonist ivuxolimab in advanced cancers. Profiling relied on immunoSEQ multiplex PCR, and the TCRdb table lists in-frame clones only, not all of them. The sample gives some 46,000 clones, nearly 80% of which show up once; 3.9% is in the top ten. This specimen was CD4+ or CD8+ T cells sorted from blood, taken in a trial of the OX40 agonist ivuxolimab. All receptors come from an adult with an advanced solid tumor such as melanoma, head and neck, liver or kidney cancer.

The chain uses TRBV6-1 and TRBJ1-1; the match to TRBD1 covers 7 bases. CDR1 is MNHNS, CDR2 SASEGT, per germline. Trimming removed 4 bases from V and 7 bases from J; junction bases left unmatched: 9. The CDR3 sequence is 14 residues long. CDR3 in DNA: TGTGCCAGCAGTGGCTGGACAGGCGGTCTTGAAGCTTTCTTT. It specifies CASSGWTGGLEAFF.

The CDR3 sequence: CASSSPGTSTDTQYF. CDR3 DNA: TGTGCCAGCAGTTCCCCCGGGACGAGCACAGATACGCAGTATTTT. This rearrangement joins TRBV28 to TRBJ2-3; either TRBD1 or TRBD2 may supply D (5 bases each). The germline V gene encodes CDR1 MDHEN and CDR2 SYDVKM. This CDR3 contains 15 residues. Deletions cut 4 bases from V and 0 bases from J, with 11 bases between.

The V gene is TRBV5-4, the J gene TRBJ1-2; TRBD1 is a possible D gene (5 bases). The CDR3 contains 13 residues. In germline, CDR1 is SGHNT, CDR2 YYREEE (reference sequence). V was shortened by 3 bases and J by 5 bases, with 11 bases between the two germline ends. CDR3 in amino acids: CASSSQGGYGYTF. The DNA for the CDR3 is TGTGCCAGCAGCTCCCAGGGTGGGTATGGCTACACCTTC.

This chain joins TRBV19 and TRBJ2-3, with 11 positions matching TRBD2. Trimming cost V 6 bases and J 1 base; bases outside gene matches: 3. Per germline, CDR1 LNHDA and CDR2 SQIVND (reference sequence). There are 15 residues in the CDR3. In DNA form, the CDR3 reads TGTGCCAGTAGCCTAGCGGGAGGCCGCACAGATACGCAGTATTTT. The encoded protein is CASSLAGGRTDTQYF.

The J gene is TRBJ1-5, the V gene TRBV28, with TRBD1 matching 8 bases. Germline CDR1 reads MDHEN; CDR2 reads SYDVKM. J gave up 0 bases and V 5 bases, and 12 bases lay outside the gene matches. CDR3 length equals 18 residues. The CDR3 region is CASSPSLGQDDSNQPQHF. The CDR3 bases are TGTGCCAGCAGTCCCTCTTTGGGACAGGACGATAGCAATCAGCCCCAGCATTTT.

The J gene is TRBJ2-5, the V gene TRBV29-1; a possible D gene is TRBD2 (6 bases). The CDR3 length is 15 residues. Germline CDR1 and CDR2: SQVTM and ANQGSEA. Trimming took off 4 bases at V and 5 bases at J, with 20 bases between the two ends. As DNA, the CDR3 is TGCAGCGTTGTGGAGGACGGGGGTCCGTGGGAGACCCAGTACTTC. This translates into CSVVEDGGPWETQYF.

The chain employs TRBV18 and TRBJ1-3, with a tentative D call TRBD1 (6 bases). Trimming left V 1 base short and J 4 bases short, with 14 bases between. The germline gives CDR1 KGHSH, CDR2 LQKENI. This CDR3 contains 16 residues. DNA of the CDR3: TGTGCCAGCTCACCACAGCAGGGGCCATCAGGAAACACCATATATTTT. Its translation: CASSPQQGPSGNTIYF. Looking up the rest from reference TRBV18 and TRBJ1-3 gives the full variable domain: NAGVMQNPRHLVRRRGQEARLRCSPMKGHSHVYWYRQLPEEGLKFMVYLQKENIIDESGMPKERFSAEFPKEGPSILRIQQVVRGDSAAYFCASSPQQGPSGNTIYFGEGSWLTVV.

The V and J genes are TRBV7-2 and TRBJ1-5; a possible D gene is TRBD1 (5 bases). The CDR3 has 12 amino acids. From germline, CDR1 is SGHTA and CDR2 FQGNSA. Trimming pared 1 base from V and 9 bases from J, leaving 7 bases between. In DNA, the CDR3 is TGTGCCAGCAGCTTAGACACAGGGCCCCAGCATTTT. Protein sequence: CASSLDTGPQHF.

This clone was recorded a few times. The CDR3 reads CAWRKDRFSHYGYTF. For the CDR3, the DNA is TGTGCCTGGAGGAAGGACAGGTTCTCCCACTATGGCTACACCTTC. The V call is TRBV30, the J call TRBJ1-2, with TRBD1 identical over 7 bases. The V gene end was trimmed by 3 bases and the J gene end by 3 bases; junction bases not matched to a gene: 10. CDR3 length: 15 residues. From germline, CDR1 is GTSNPN and CDR2 SVGIG (reference sequence).

The rearrangement joins TRBV9 to TRBJ2-1; TRBD2 agrees at 11 bases. CDR1 and CDR2 (germline): SGDLS, YYNGEE. With V trimmed by 5 bases and J by 12 bases, 10 bases remained unmatched. CDR3 size: 14 residues. CDR3: CASSGTSGQGRQFF. DNA for the CDR3: TGTGCCAGCAGTGGGACTAGCGGCCAGGGGCGGCAGTTCTTC.

The V and J genes are TRBV4-1 and TRBJ1-3; D call uncertain. The length of the CDR3 is 15 residues. The germline V gene encodes CDR1 MGHRA and CDR2 YSYEKL. Trimming cost V 3 bases and J 0 bases, with 9 bases left between them. The CDR3, as DNA: TGCGCCAGCAGCCACCCCCGAGGCTCTGGAAACACCATATATTTT. Its translation: CASSHPRGSGNTIYF.

The CDR3 here is CASKIGTEAIRPQHF. The CDR3 region has the DNA TGTGCCAGCAAGATCGGGACAGAAGCAATCAGGCCCCAGCATTTT. This rearrangement joins TRBV19 to TRBJ1-5, with TRBD1 matching over 7 bases. Germline values: CDR1 LNHDA, CDR2 SQIVND (reference sequence). This CDR3 is built from 15 residues. V gave up 9 bases and J gave up 9 bases; unmatched junction bases: 17.

This clone came up once. This chain joins TRBV5-1 and TRBJ2-7; D unresolved. The length of the CDR3 is 12 residues. Germline V gives CDR1 SGHRS, CDR2 YFSETQ. Trimming took off 0 bases at V and 4 bases at J, with 5 bases between the two ends. This CDR3 is CASSLVGYEQYF. The DNA for the CDR3 is TGCGCCAGCAGCTTGGTAGGGTACGAGCAGTACTTC.

The chain couples TRBV6-1 to TRBJ2-3; the D gene is possibly TRBD1 (5 bases). The V gene lost 5 bases and the J gene lost 4 bases, with 7 bases spanning the gap. The germline gives CDR1 MNHNS, CDR2 SASEGT. CDR3 size: 12 residues. The CDR3 sequence is CASSLQADTQYF. CDR3 coding DNA: TGTGCCAGCAGTTTACAGGCAGATACGCAGTATTTT.

V and J are TRBV5-1 and TRBJ2-7; 9 bases map to TRBD1. The CDR3 is made up of 15 amino acids. V lost 3 bases, J lost 0 bases, and 4 bases stayed unmatched. Germline V gene lookup returns CDR1 SGHRS and CDR2 YFSETQ. The CDR3 spells CASSSTGGRSYEQYF. The DNA for the CDR3 is TGCGCCAGCAGCTCCACAGGGGGCCGCTCCTACGAGCAGTACTTC.

The chain recombines TRBV15 with TRBJ1-5; D remains unclear. CDR3 size: 16 residues. CDR1 is LNHNV and CDR2 is YYDKDF in the germline V gene (reference sequence). V was pared by 5 bases and J by 5 bases, with 19 bases between. The CDR3 nucleotides are TGTGCCACCAGCTTCCGGGTGGGAGGGATGGATCAGCCCCAGCATTTT. It is translated as CATSFRVGGMDQPQHF.

The V gene is TRBV28, the J gene TRBJ1-5; TRBD1 agrees at 8 bases. V lost 4 bases to trimming and J lost 4 bases; unmatched junction nucleotides: 0. Germline V CDR1 and CDR2: MDHEN, SYDVKM. This CDR3 comprises 13 residues. The CDR3 loop reads CASSWTGNQPQHF. The CDR3 nucleotides read TGTGCCAGCAGTTGGACAGGGAATCAGCCCCAGCATTTT.